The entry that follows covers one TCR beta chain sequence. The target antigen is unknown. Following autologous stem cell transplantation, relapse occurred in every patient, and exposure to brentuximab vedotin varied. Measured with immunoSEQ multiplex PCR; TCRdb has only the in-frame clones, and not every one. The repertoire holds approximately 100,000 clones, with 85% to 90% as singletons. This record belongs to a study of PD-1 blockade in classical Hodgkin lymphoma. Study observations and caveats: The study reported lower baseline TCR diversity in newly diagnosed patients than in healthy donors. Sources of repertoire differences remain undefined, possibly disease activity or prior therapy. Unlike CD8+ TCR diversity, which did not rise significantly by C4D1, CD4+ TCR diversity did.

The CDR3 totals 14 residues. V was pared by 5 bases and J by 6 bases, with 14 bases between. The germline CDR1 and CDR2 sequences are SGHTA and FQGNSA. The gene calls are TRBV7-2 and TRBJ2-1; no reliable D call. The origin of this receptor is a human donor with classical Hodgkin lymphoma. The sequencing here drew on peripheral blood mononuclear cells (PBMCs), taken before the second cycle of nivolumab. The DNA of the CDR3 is TGTGCCAGCAGCCCTACGCATGGGGTCAATGAGCAGTTCTTC. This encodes CASSPTHGVNEQFF.